These 14 T cell receptor beta chains came from one sample sequenced in a study of control samples from healthy donors and cancer patients. The method was immunoSEQ multiplex PCR; TCRdb's version includes in-frame clones alone and lacks a portion of them. Among some 120,000 clones listed, roughly 84% were seen once. The sample taken for sequencing was blood. These receptors came from a man in his fifties or sixties in good health.

The chain has TRBV9 and TRBJ2-2, with 7 bases aligning to TRBD2. V lost 2 bases to trimming and J lost 2 bases; unmatched junction nucleotides: 6. The CDR3 loop spans 16 amino acids. Germline CDR1 SGDLS, CDR2 YYNGEE. The CDR3 loop reads CASSVGQRGNTGELFF. The CDR3 nucleotides read TGTGCCAGCAGCGTGGGTCAGCGGGGAAACACCGGGGAGCTGTTTTTT.

J is TRBJ1-2 and V is TRBV6-5, with 7 bases identical to TRBD1. CDR3 length equals 15 residues. Losses at the gene ends were 8 bases for V and 3 bases for J; bases not matched to a gene: 12. Germline CDR1 is MNHEY and CDR2 is SVGAGI. CDR3 bases: TGTGCCAGCCCGGGACAGTCCCTCGGCGACTATGGCTACACCTTC. Translating it yields CASPGQSLGDYGYTF.

V is TRBV19 and J is TRBJ2-1, with TRBD2 identical over 9 bases. Trimming took 3 bases from V and 4 from J; bases not matched to a gene: 4. Germline CDR1 and CDR2: LNHDA and SQIVND (reference sequence). The CDR3 is 15 residues long. The CDR3 DNA reads as TGTGCCAGTAGTATCGATAGCGGGGGATACAATGAGCAGTTCTTC. This translates into CASSIDSGGYNEQFF.

The chain links TRBV6-5 to TRBJ2-1; 8 nucleotides line up with TRBD2. The germline V gene encodes CDR1 MNHEY and CDR2 SVGAGI. The CDR3 sequence is 14 residues long. J was trimmed by 3 bases and V by 8 bases; bases with no gene match: 6. The CDR3, as DNA: TGTGCCAGCCCCTCGGGGGGGGGCTACAATGAGCAGTTCTTC. Its protein product is CASPSGGGYNEQFF.

The chain links TRBV4-2 to TRBJ2-2; the D is unclear. Trimming took off 0 bases at V and 5 bases at J, with 13 bases between the two ends. This CDR3 is 16 amino acids long. CDR1 LGHNA and CDR2 YNFKEQ come from the germline V gene. CDR3 amino acids: CASSQDVGRWTGELFF. The CDR3 nucleotides are TGTGCCAGCAGCCAAGATGTAGGAAGGTGGACCGGGGAGCTGTTTTTT.

The gene calls are TRBV9 and TRBJ2-7, with a tentative D call TRBD2 (6 bases). The V gene's germline CDR1 is SGDLS and CDR2 YYNGEE. The CDR3 covers 16 residues. V was clipped by 4 bases and J by 3 bases, with 20 bases between them. Here the CDR3 DNA reads TGTGCCAGCAGCCGAACTGTGGGACTCCGGGGCTACGAGCAGTACTTC. It yields the protein CASSRTVGLRGYEQYF.

The chain joins TRBV28 to TRBJ1-3; possibly TRBD1 for D (5 bases). V lost 6 bases and J lost 1, with 19 bases in between. The CDR3 extends over 17 amino acids. Germline CDR1 reads MDHEN; CDR2 reads SYDVKM. The CDR3 nucleotides are TGTGCCAGCAGAAGTTCGACAGTGCTATTTTCTGGAAACACCATATATTTT. This gives the protein CASRSSTVLFSGNTIYF.

The rearrangement links TRBV9 to TRBJ2-1; TRBD1 or TRBD2 may be the D gene (6 bases each). The CDR3 has 14 amino acids. The V gene's germline CDR1 is SGDLS and CDR2 YYNGEE. The germline V and J ends were trimmed by 3 bases and 2 bases, with 9 bases remaining between them. CDR3 bases: TGTGCCAGCAGCGCGGGGGCTCCCTACAATGAGCAGTTCTTC. It specifies CASSAGAPYNEQFF.

This clone was observed a single time. The V gene is TRBV27, the J gene TRBJ1-1; 7 nucleotides agree with TRBD1. The V and J ends lost 7 bases and 3 bases, in that order; junction bases with no gene match: 17. Germline V lookup: CDR1 MNHEY, CDR2 SMNVEV (reference sequence). This CDR3 comprises 17 residues. Written as DNA, the CDR3 is TGTGCCAGCACCCCAGGGGGGGGGAAAAAGTTGGACACTGAAGCTTTCTTT. Translation gives CASTPGGGKKLDTEAFF.

The V call is TRBV27, the J call TRBJ1-6, with D uncertain. This CDR3 comprises 15 residues. Trimming took 8 bases from V and 5 from J, leaving 16 bases between them. The germline gives CDR1 MNHEY, CDR2 SMNVEV (reference sequence). Here the CDR3 reads CASGSSGWDNSPLHF. DNA for the CDR3: TGTGCCAGCGGATCCTCTGGCTGGGATAATTCACCCCTCCACTTT.

V and J are TRBV28 and TRBJ1-5; D is ambiguous. The CDR3 sequence is 15 residues long. Trimming took off 6 bases at V and 0 bases at J, with 12 bases between the two ends. CDR1 is MDHEN, CDR2 SYDVKM, per germline. CDR3 DNA sequence: TGTGCCAGCAGAATTACAAGAAATAGCAATCAGCCCCAGCATTTT. The encoded protein is CASRITRNSNQPQHF.

This chain joins TRBV10-2 and TRBJ2-5, with D possibly being TRBD2 (7 bases). This CDR3 comprises 14 residues. Trimming took 6 bases from V and 4 from J, leaving 15 bases between them. CDR1 and CDR2 (germline): WSHSY, SAAADI. Here the CDR3 DNA reads TGCGCCAGCAGGGACACGGGGGGCGGAGAGACCCAGTACTTC. Its translation is CASRDTGGGETQYF.

V usage is TRBV3-1 (or the pseudogene TRBV3-2) and J usage is TRBJ1-2; D is possibly TRBD1 (5 bases). V lost 4 bases and J 4 bases, leaving 19 bases between the germline ends. Germline values: CDR1 LGHDT, CDR2 YNNKEL (reference sequence). The CDR3 loop spans 16 amino acids. The CDR3 sequence: CASSPQMRGSRYGYTF. In DNA form, the CDR3 reads TGTGCCAGCAGCCCCCAGATGAGGGGCAGCCGCTATGGCTACACCTTC.

The chain carries TRBV5-5 and TRBJ2-4, with unresolved D. The V gene lost 1 base and the J gene lost 5 bases, with 7 bases spanning the gap. Germline values: CDR1 SGHKS, CDR2 YYEKEE (reference sequence). The CDR3 is made up of 13 amino acids. The CDR3 sequence: CASSLPSENIQYF. CDR3 bases: TGTGCCAGCAGCTTGCCGAGCGAAAACATTCAGTACTTC.